The present TCR beta chain was sequenced within a study of control samples from healthy donors and cancer patients. The V segment lost 4 bases and the J segment 0 bases; nucleotides outside the gene matches: 5. Germline loops: CDR1 MNHEY, CDR2 SMNVEV (reference sequence). This CDR3 is built from 15 residues. Repertoires were generated with immunoSEQ multiplex PCR, while TCRdb's copy carries only in-frame clones and drops some. This sample has roughly 160,000 clones; roughly 95% occur once, and the top ten carry 1%. The chain joins TRBV27 to TRBJ2-7; the match to TRBD1 covers 8 bases. The source is a woman aged 25 to 45 in good health. Sample: blood. CDR3 sequence (DNA): TGTGCCAGCAGTTCCTGGACAGGGAGCTCCTACGAGCAGTACTTC. Translation: CASSSWTGSSYEQYF.